This TCR beta chain is from a study of patients and donors after allogeneic stem cell transplantation. Each CDR3 protein gets one entry after TCRdb re-called the RT-PCR reads with MiXCR. The sample lists hundreds of thousands of distinct CDR3 sequences, around an eighth seen once, with approximately 10% in the top ten. Germline CDR1 is SSHAT and CDR2 is FNYEAQ (reference sequence). V was clipped by 7 bases and J by 3 bases, with 19 bases between them. CDR3 length: 15 residues. The sequence was collected from a human donor who was either an allogeneic HSCT recipient or a stem cell or donor lymphocyte infusion donor (not recorded which). It is not recorded whose cells these are; they may come from a transplant donor. Sequenced: blood, either unsorted or a sorted T cell fraction (not recorded which). This chain links TRBV7-7 with TRBJ2-7; either TRBD1 or TRBD2 may fit D (5 bases each). The CDR3 sequence is CASKPPGTEYYEQYF. The CDR3 region has the DNA TGTGCCAGCAAACCCCCCGGGACGGAATACTACGAGCAGTACTTC.